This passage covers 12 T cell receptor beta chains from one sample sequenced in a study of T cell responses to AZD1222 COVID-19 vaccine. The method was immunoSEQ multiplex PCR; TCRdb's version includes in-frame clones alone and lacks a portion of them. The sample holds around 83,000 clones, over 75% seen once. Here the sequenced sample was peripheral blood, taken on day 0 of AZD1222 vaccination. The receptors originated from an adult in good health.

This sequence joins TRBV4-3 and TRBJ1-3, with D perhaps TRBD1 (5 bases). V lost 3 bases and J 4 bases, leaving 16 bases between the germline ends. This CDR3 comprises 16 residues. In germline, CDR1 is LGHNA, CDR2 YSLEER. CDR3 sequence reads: CASSQEWGGMGNTIYF. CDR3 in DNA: TGCGCCAGCAGCCAGGAATGGGGGGGGATGGGAAACACCATATATTTT.

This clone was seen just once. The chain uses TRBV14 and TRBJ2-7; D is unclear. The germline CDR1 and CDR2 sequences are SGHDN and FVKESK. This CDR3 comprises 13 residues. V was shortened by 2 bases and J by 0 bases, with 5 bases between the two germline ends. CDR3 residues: CASSQSPSYEQYF. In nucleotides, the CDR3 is TGTGCCAGCAGCCAATCCCCCTCCTACGAGCAGTACTTC.

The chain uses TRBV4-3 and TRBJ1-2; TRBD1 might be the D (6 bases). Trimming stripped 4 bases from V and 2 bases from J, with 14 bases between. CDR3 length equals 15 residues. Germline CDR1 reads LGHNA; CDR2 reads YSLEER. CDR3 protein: CASSRRDILNYGYTF. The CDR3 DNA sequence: TGCGCCAGCAGCCGACGGGACATTTTAAACTATGGCTACACCTTC.

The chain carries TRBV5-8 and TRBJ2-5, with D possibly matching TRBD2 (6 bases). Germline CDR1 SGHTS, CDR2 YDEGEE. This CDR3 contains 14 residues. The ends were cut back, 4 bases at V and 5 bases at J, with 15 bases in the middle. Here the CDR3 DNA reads TGTGCCAGCAGCCAGGGCCGGGAGTTGGAGACCCAGTACTTC. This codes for CASSQGRELETQYF.

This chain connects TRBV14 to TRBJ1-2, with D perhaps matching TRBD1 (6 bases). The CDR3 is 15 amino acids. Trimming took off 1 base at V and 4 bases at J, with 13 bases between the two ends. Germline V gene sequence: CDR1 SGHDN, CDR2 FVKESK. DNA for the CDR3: TGTGCCAGCAGCCAAGTAGGGGGGCGAGGCTATGGCTACACCTTC. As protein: CASSQVGGRGYGYTF.

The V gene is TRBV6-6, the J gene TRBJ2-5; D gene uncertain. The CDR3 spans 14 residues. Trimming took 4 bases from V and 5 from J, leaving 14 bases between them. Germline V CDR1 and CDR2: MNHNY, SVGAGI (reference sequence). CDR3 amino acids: CASSSPGRVETQYF. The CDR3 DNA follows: TGTGCCAGCAGTTCACCGGGCCGAGTCGAGACCCAGTACTTC.

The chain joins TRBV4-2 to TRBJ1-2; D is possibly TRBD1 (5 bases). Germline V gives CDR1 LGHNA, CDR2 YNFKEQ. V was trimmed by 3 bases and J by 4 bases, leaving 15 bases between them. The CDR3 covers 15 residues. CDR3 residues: CASSQAGQTVYGYTF. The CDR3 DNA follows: TGTGCCAGCAGCCAGGCGGGGCAGACAGTCTATGGCTACACCTTC.

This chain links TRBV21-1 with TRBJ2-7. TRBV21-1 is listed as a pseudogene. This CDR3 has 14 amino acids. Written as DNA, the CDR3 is TGTGCCAGCAGCAAAGAAGGGCAAGGCTACGAGCAGTACTTC. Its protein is CASSKEGQGYEQYF.

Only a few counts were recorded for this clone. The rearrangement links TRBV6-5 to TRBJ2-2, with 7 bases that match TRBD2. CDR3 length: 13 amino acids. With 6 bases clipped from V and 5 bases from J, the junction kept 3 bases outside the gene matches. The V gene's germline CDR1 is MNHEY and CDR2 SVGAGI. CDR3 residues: CASSREVTGELFF. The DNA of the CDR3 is TGTGCCAGCAGCCGGGAGGTAACCGGGGAGCTGTTTTTT.

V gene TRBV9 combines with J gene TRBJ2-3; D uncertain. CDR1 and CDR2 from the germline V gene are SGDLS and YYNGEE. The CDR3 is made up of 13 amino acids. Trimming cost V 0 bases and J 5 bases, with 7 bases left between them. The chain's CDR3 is CASSVGSGDTQYF. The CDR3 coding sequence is TGTGCCAGCAGCGTAGGGTCCGGAGATACGCAGTATTTT.

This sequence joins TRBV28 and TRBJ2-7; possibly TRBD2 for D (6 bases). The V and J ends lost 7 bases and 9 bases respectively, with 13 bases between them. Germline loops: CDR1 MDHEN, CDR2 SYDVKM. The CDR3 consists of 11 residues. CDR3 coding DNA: TGTGCCAGCATCTTGGCGGGGTTGCAGTACTTC. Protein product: CASILAGLQYF.

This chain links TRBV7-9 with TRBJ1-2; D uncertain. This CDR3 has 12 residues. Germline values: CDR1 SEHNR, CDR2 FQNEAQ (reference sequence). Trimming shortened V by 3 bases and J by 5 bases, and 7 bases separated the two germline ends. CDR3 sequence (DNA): TGTGCCAGCAGCTTTGGCCCGTATGGCTACACCTTC. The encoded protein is CASSFGPYGYTF.